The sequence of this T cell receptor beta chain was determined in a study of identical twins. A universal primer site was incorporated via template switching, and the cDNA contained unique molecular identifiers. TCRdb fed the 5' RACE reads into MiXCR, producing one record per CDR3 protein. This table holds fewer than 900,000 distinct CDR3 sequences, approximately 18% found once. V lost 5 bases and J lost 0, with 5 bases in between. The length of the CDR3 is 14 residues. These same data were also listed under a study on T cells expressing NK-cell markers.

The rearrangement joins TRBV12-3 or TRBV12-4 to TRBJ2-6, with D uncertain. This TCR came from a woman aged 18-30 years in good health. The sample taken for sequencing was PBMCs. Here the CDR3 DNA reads TGTGCCAGCAGTCAGCCCTCTGGGGCCAACGTCCTGACTTTC. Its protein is CASSQPSGANVLTF.